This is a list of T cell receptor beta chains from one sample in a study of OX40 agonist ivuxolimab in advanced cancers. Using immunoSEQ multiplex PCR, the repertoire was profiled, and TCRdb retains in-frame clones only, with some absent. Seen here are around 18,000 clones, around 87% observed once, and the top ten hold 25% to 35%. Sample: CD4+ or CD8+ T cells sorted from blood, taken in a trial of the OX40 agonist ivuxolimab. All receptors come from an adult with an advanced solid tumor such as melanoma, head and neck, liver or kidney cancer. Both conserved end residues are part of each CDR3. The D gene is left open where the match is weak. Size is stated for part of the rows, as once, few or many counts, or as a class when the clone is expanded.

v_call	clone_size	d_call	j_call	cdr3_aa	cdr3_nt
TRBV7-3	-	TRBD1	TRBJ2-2	CASSLVPLDRVNTGELFF	TGTGCCAGCAGCTTAGTCCCCCTCGACAGGGTAAACACCGGGGAGCTGTTTTTT
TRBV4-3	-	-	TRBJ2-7	CASSQRSGAGQYF	TGCGCCAGCAGCCAAAGGTCGGGCGCAGGGCAGTACTTC
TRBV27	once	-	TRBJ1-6	CASTIGRNSPLHF	TGTGCCAGCACCATAGGCCGTAATTCACCCCTCCACTTT
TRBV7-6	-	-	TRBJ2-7	CASSSEVGTSYEQYF	TGTGCCAGCAGCTCTGAGGTGGGTACCTCCTACGAGCAGTACTTC
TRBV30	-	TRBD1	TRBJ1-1	CAWNEGAGNTEAFF	TGTGCCTGGAATGAGGGGGCGGGCAACACTGAAGCTTTCTTT
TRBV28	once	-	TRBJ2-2	CASSLSPYTGELFF	TGTGCCAGCAGTTTATCCCCCTACACCGGGGAGCTGTTTTTT
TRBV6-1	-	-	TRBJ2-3	CASIPGRSSTDTQYF	TGTGCCAGCATCCCTGGAAGGTCGAGCACAGATACGCAGTATTTT
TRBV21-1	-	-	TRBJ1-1	CADRLGTEAFF	TGTGCTGACAGGCTTGGCACTGAAGCTTTCTTT
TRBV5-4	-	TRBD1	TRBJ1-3	CASTFRGTGNTIYF	TGTGCCAGCACTTTCAGGGGGACTGGAAACACCATATATTTT
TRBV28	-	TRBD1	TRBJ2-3	CASSRRGDTQYF	TGTGCCAGCAGTCGCAGGGGGGATACGCAGTATTTT
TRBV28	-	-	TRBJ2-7	CASSFPLSDKGGEYEQYF	TGTGCCAGCAGTTTCCCGTTAAGTGATAAGGGTGGGGAATACGAGCAGTACTTC
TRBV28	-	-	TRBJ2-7	CASSSIYEQYF	TGTGCCAGCAGCTCTATCTACGAGCAGTACTTC
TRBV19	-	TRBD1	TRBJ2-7	CASGPGGSYEQYF	TGTGCCAGTGGTCCAGGGGGCTCCTACGAGCAGTACTTC
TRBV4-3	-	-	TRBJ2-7	CASSQDSTESYEQYF	TGCGCCAGCAGCCAAGATAGCACGGAATCCTACGAGCAGTACTTC
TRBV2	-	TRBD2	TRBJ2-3	CASSERELAGWYSTDTQYF	TGTGCCAGCAGTGAAAGGGAACTAGCGGGGTGGTATAGCACAGATACGCAGTATTTT
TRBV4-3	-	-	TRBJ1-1	CASSQTGSTEAFF	TGCGCCAGCAGCCAAACAGGTTCCACTGAAGCTTTCTTT
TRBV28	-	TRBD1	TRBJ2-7	CASSPGDRISYEQYF	TGTGCCAGCAGCCCCGGGGACAGGATCTCCTACGAGCAGTACTTC
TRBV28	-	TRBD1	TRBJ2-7	CASSARTGRYEQYF	TGTGCCAGCAGTGCCCGGACAGGAAGATACGAGCAGTACTTC
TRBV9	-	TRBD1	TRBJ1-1	CASSVGQGDTEAFF	TGTGCCAGCAGCGTAGGACAGGGCGACACTGAAGCTTTCTTT
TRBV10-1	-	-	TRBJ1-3	CASRRTGTPGNTIYF	TGCGCCAGCAGACGAACAGGGACCCCTGGAAACACCATATATTTT
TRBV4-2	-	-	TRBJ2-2	CASSQDRGVVTGELFF	TGTGCCAGCAGCCAAGATCGAGGGGTGGTCACCGGGGAGCTGTTTTTT
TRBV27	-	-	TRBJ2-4	CASSTPAIAKNIQYF	TGTGCCAGCAGTACCCCAGCGATAGCCAAAAACATTCAGTACTTC
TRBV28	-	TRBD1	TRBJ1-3	CASSDVQGPGNTIYF	TGTGCCAGCAGTGATGTACAGGGGCCTGGAAACACCATATATTTT
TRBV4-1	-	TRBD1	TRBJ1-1	CASSPAFGEQGIRTEAFF	TGCGCCAGCAGCCCAGCTTTCGGGGAACAGGGGATCAGGACTGAAGCTTTCTTT
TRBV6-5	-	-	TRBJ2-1	CASSYTSGVSHNEQFF	TGTGCCAGCAGTTACACGTCAGGGGTTTCCCACAATGAGCAGTTCTTC
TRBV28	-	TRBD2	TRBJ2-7	CASSRLAEIYEQYF	TGTGCCAGCAGTCGGCTAGCGGAGATCTACGAGCAGTACTTC
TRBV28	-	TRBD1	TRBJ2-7	CASSRGTGVSF	TGTGCCAGCAGTCGAGGGACAGGGGTGTCATTC
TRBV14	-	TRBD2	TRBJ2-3	CASSRLAGLGTDTQYF	TGTGCCAGCAGCCGACTAGCGGGGTTGGGGACAGATACGCAGTATTTT
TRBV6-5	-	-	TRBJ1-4	CASSYLLGQMDEKLFF	TGTGCCAGCAGTTACCTCCTTGGACAGATGGATGAAAAACTGTTTTTT
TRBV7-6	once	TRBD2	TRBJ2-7	CASSLGTSGISEQYF	TGTGCCAGCAGCTTAGGGACTAGCGGGATCTCCGAGCAGTACTTC
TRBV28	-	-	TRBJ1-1	CASSPGTEAFF	TGTGCCAGCAGTCCCGGGACTGAAGCTTTCTTT
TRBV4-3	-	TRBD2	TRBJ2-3	CASSPLAGGNTQYF	TGCGCCAGCAGCCCACTAGCGGGAGGGAATACGCAGTATTTT
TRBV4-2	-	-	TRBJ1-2	CASSPGSWDGYTF	TGTGCCAGCAGCCCCGGGTCCTGGGATGGCTACACCTTC
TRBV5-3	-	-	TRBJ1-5	CARSLGPGSFYSNQPQHF	TGTGCCAGAAGTCTGGGGCCGGGCAGTTTTTATAGCAATCAGCCCCAGCATTTT
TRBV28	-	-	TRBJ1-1	CASSLSIGGNTEAFF	TGTGCCAGCAGTTTGAGCATAGGGGGTAACACTGAAGCTTTCTTT
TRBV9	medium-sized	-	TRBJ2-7	CASSVDPNEQYF	TGTGCCAGCAGCGTAGATCCAAACGAGCAGTACTTC
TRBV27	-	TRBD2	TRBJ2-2	CASSLSLAVITGELFF	TGTGCCAGCAGTTTAAGTCTAGCGGTCATCACCGGGGAGCTGTTTTTT